This TCR beta chain was profiled in a study of glioma-infiltrating T cells. This clonotype has ten or more counts. Per germline, CDR1 MDHEN and CDR2 SYDVKM. This CDR3 region has 14 residues. After removal of 10 bases from V and 7 bases from J, the junction contained 14 bases not matched to a gene. Using RNA template, CDR3s of TCR alpha and beta were amplified with iRepertoire arm-PCR. Using its own MiXCR run on the multiplex PCR reads, TCRdb lists one record per CDR3 protein. The repertoire consists of around 43,000 distinct CDR3 sequences, with around 20% occurring once and the leading ten covering approximately 6.4%.

Material for sequencing was glioma tissue, nonneoplastic brain tissue, or PBMCs (not recorded which). The receptor comes from a human donor with low-grade glioma or glioblastoma, undergoing nonglioma brain surgery, or in good health (not recorded which). The V call is TRBV28, the J call TRBJ2-3; 7 bases are shared with TRBD2. The CDR3 sequence: CATYGGGGRNTQYF. The CDR3 DNA reads as TGTGCCACCTACGGTGGGGGGGGAAGGAATACGCAGTATTTT. Full variable domain (rest looked up from reference TRBV28 and TRBJ2-3): DVKVTQSSRYLVKRTGEKVFLECVQDMDHENMFWYRQDPGLGLRLIYFSYDVKMKEKGDIPEGYSVSREKKERFSLILESASTNQTSMYLCATYGGGGRNTQYFGPGTRLTVL.